This T cell receptor (beta chain) was identified during a study of regulatory T cells in long-lasting Graves disease. Study-wide results and caveats: Newly diagnosed disease favored TRBV20-1 and TRBJ2-1 over persistent disease. The number of shared public clonotypes was higher in persistent patients (2,741) than new patients (more than 850).

The time point: newly diagnosed GD, antithyroid drugs for less than 3 months. TCR sequences were obtained from RNA taken from PBMCs. This clonotype was detected many times. Antigen unknown. Arm-PCR with iRepertoire HTBI primers amplified the CDR3 regions for these TCR beta libraries. TCRdb re-derived calls from the multiplex PCR reads in MiXCR, one entry per CDR3 protein. The table records approximately 310,000 distinct CDR3 sequences, 15% to 20% of them present only once. The length of the CDR3 is 13 residues. V lost 5 bases and J 4 bases, leaving 9 bases between the germline ends. The clonotype was recovered from a female donor with Graves disease. The rearrangement uses TRBV12-3 or TRBV12-4 and TRBJ1-5; D may be TRBD1 (5 bases). This specimen consisted of peripheral blood mononuclear cells (PBMCs), obtained at new diagnosis, from a patient treated with antithyroid drugs. The CDR3 sequence is CASSGTANQPQHF. In nucleotides, the CDR3 is TGTGCCAGCAGTGGGACGGCAAATCAGCCCCAGCATTTT.